Given below is one T cell receptor (beta chain) in context. This sample is part of a study of blood T cell repertoires in COVID-19. Study summary: The study drew acute and convalescent COVID-19 samples from the United States, Italy and Spain. Nucleic acid was either cDNA or gDNA, and it came from T cells, B-cell-depleted T cells, or PBMCs.

Germline loops: CDR1 SGHRS, CDR2 YFSETQ. The CDR3 extends over 14 amino acids. V was clipped by 5 bases and J by 6 bases, with 18 bases between them. Methods used by the authors: Estimates of nucleated cell counts were drawn from the amplification of reference gene primers. TCRdb's table, derived via immunoSEQ multiplex PCR, lists solely in-frame clones and lacks some. The DNA was the basis for D and trimming; V, J and clone size are from that table. The sample has 400,000 or so clones, roughly 86% seen once. J is TRBJ2-7 and V is TRBV5-1; D may be TRBD1 (6 bases). The sequence was collected from a human donor in a cohort sampled during active COVID-19. Sequencing used peripheral blood. The CDR3 DNA reads as TGCGCCAGCAGACAGGGTGATGGCCCCTCCGAGCAGTACTTC. Amino acid sequence: CASRQGDGPSEQYF.